This is a list of T cell receptor beta chains from one sample in a study of blood T cell repertoires in COVID-19. Sequencing was performed with immunoSEQ multiplex PCR; in TCRdb, only in-frame clones are kept and a portion is missing. Altogether 310,000 or so clones are present, 75% to 90% being singletons, with the ten largest covering over 8%. The sequenced sample was PBMCs or T cells enriched from blood (not recorded which). These receptors originate from a middle-aged woman who had recovered from COVID-19. Both conserved end residues are part of each CDR3. A D gene is named only where the DNA matches it firmly. Clone size is given for some rows only: seen once, a few or many times, or a class if the clone is expanded.

V gene,D gene,J gene,clone size,CDR3 protein,CDR3 DNA
TRBV6-5,NA,TRBJ2-7,NA,CASSYSSGGTYEQYF,TGTGCCAGCAGTTACTCCAGCGGAGGAACCTACGAGCAGTACTTC
TRBV29-1,NA,TRBJ1-1,NA,CSVDPFGRGNTEAFF,TGCAGCGTTGACCCTTTTGGGAGAGGGAACACTGAAGCTTTCTTT
TRBV11-1,NA,TRBJ1-1,NA,CASSADRSEAFF,TGTGCCAGCAGCGCCGACAGATCTGAAGCTTTCTTT
TRBV24-1,TRBD1,TRBJ2-7,NA,CATSQGAYEQYF,TGTGCCACCAGTCAGGGGGCGTACGAGCAGTACTTC
TRBV7-3,TRBD2,TRBJ2-1,NA,CASSLSGLGNEQFF,TGTGCCAGCAGCTTAAGTGGACTAGGTAATGAGCAGTTCTTC
TRBV11-3,TRBD1,TRBJ1-1,NA,CASSLDYTGGWDTEAFF,TGTGCCAGCAGCTTAGATTATACAGGGGGCTGGGACACTGAAGCTTTCTTT
TRBV12-3/TRBV12-4,NA,TRBJ2-7,NA,CASSPGYEQYF,TGTGCCAGCAGTCCCGGCTACGAGCAGTACTTC
TRBV7-9,NA,TRBJ2-7,NA,CASSLALLGLIYEQYF,TGTGCCAGCAGCTTAGCGCTTCTGGGGCTAATCTACGAGCAGTACTTC
TRBV4-3,NA,TRBJ1-2,NA,CASSPWGVNYGYTF,TGCGCCAGCAGCCCCTGGGGGGTTAACTATGGCTACACCTTC
TRBV5-1,NA,TRBJ2-7,NA,CASSFGQDYEQYF,TGCGCCAGCAGCTTCGGACAAGACTACGAGCAGTACTTC
TRBV2,TRBD2,TRBJ2-3,NA,CASGPRTSRDTQYF,TGTGCCAGCGGGCCCCGGACTAGCCGGGATACGCAGTATTTT
TRBV11-2,NA,TRBJ1-3,once,CASSPGLSGNTIYF,TGTGCCAGCAGCCCGGGACTCTCTGGAAACACCATATATTTT
TRBV11-2,TRBD1,TRBJ1-5,NA,CASSHTGANQPQHF,TGTGCCAGCAGCCACACAGGGGCAAATCAGCCCCAGCATTTT
TRBV27,TRBD1,TRBJ2-7,NA,CASSHRDSPYEQYF,TGTGCCAGCAGTCACCGGGACAGTCCCTACGAGCAGTACTTC
TRBV7-9,NA,TRBJ1-1,NA,CASSLEGEGTEAFF,TGTGCCAGCAGCTTAGAGGGGGAGGGCACTGAAGCTTTCTTT
TRBV29-1,NA,TRBJ2-7,NA,CSVEDPGESYEQYF,TGCAGCGTTGAAGATCCAGGGGAATCCTACGAGCAGTACTTC
TRBV7-2,NA,TRBJ1-1,NA,CASSLPTLSGTEAFF,TGTGCCAGCAGCTTGCCGACACTGTCTGGCACTGAAGCTTTCTTT
TRBV30,TRBD1,TRBJ1-2,NA,CAWNLDREAGYTF,TGTGCCTGGAACCTGGACAGGGAGGCTGGCTACACCTTC
TRBV21-1,NA,TRBJ1-1,NA,CASSKTSDRGNTEAFF,TGTGCCAGCAGCAAAACATCGGACAGGGGGAACACTGAAGCTTTCTTT
TRBV28,NA,TRBJ2-7,NA,CASSLWAGETYEQYF,TGTGCCAGCAGTTTATGGGCAGGGGAGACCTACGAGCAGTACTTC
TRBV7-2,TRBD2,TRBJ2-7,NA,CASSFSGLAEQYF,TGTGCCAGCAGCTTCTCCGGACTAGCGGAGCAGTACTTC
TRBV9,TRBD1,TRBJ1-6,few,CASSPLTGGQSPLHF,TGTGCCAGCAGCCCATTAACAGGGGGCCAATCACCCCTCCACTTT
TRBV6-2/TRBV6-3,NA,TRBJ2-7,NA,CASSSPRQFYEQYF,TGTGCCAGCAGTTCTCCGAGACAGTTCTACGAGCAGTACTTC
TRBV5-1,NA,TRBJ1-2,NA,CASSLGQDYGYTF,TGCGCCAGCAGCTTGGGACAAGACTATGGCTACACCTTC
TRBV7-9,TRBD1,TRBJ2-2,NA,CASSLPGQRTGELFF,TGTGCCAGCAGTCTTCCGGGACAGAGAACCGGGGAGCTGTTTTTT
TRBV7-9,TRBD2,TRBJ2-1,NA,CASSLARGLNYNEQFF,TGTGCCAGCAGCTTAGCGAGGGGACTAAACTACAATGAGCAGTTCTTC
TRBV7-9,TRBD1,TRBJ1-2,NA,CASRSSSGGQGVYTF,TGTGCCAGCAGATCCTCTTCAGGGGGACAGGGGGTCTACACCTTC
TRBV11-3,TRBD2,TRBJ2-7,NA,CASSLSWTSSSYEQYF,TGTGCCAGCAGCTTATCATGGACTAGCAGTTCCTACGAGCAGTACTTC
TRBV18,TRBD1,TRBJ2-1,NA,CASSRLTGVYNEQFF,TGTGCCAGCTCACGGCTGACAGGGGTCTACAATGAGCAGTTCTTC
TRBV19,TRBD2,TRBJ2-3,NA,CASKEAGGGDTQYF,TGTGCCAGTAAGGAGGCGGGGGGAGGAGATACGCAGTATTTT
TRBV6-1,NA,TRBJ1-1,NA,CASSEPGMNTEAFF,TGTGCCAGCAGTGAACCAGGGATGAACACTGAAGCTTTCTTT
TRBV5-1,NA,TRBJ2-5,NA,CASSDGYKRNF,TGCGCCAGCAGCGATGGGTACAAGAGGAACTTC
TRBV4-3,NA,TRBJ1-1,NA,CASSQDYARSSEAFF,TGCGCCAGCAGCCAAGATTATGCGAGGAGCTCTGAAGCTTTCTTT
TRBV24-1,NA,TRBJ2-2,NA,CATSDRGKLGELFF,TGTGCCACCAGTGATAGGGGGAAGTTGGGGGAGCTGTTTTTT
TRBV19,NA,TRBJ1-2,once,CASSIQGNYGYTF,TGTGCCAGTAGCATCCAGGGGAACTATGGCTACACCTTC
TRBV6-4,NA,TRBJ2-4,NA,CACQKAKNIQYF,TGTGCCTGTCAGAAAGCCAAAAACATTCAGTACTTC
TRBV19,NA,TRBJ1-2,few,CASSIWGDYGYTF,TGTGCCAGTAGTATATGGGGGGACTATGGCTACACCTTC
TRBV5-1,TRBD2,TRBJ2-3,NA,CASRDLADTDTQYF,TGCGCCAGCAGGGACCTAGCGGACACAGATACGCAGTATTTT
TRBV25-1,NA,TRBJ2-5,NA,CASLGRRIGETQYF,TGTGCCAGTCTGGGGAGGAGGATAGGAGAGACCCAGTACTTC
TRBV5-1,TRBD1,TRBJ2-7,NA,CASSYGQGYEQYF,TGCGCCAGCAGCTACGGACAGGGGTACGAGCAGTACTTC
TRBV9,NA,TRBJ1-3,NA,CASTPSGNSGNTIYF,TGTGCCAGCACCCCCTCGGGGAACTCTGGAAACACCATATATTTT
TRBV3-1/TRBV3-2,TRBD1,TRBJ1-3,NA,CASSRRTGFGNTIYF,TGTGCCAGCAGCCGCCGGACAGGCTTTGGAAACACCATATATTTT
TRBV3-1/TRBV3-2,NA,TRBJ1-5,NA,CASSHGTPDNQPQHF,TGTGCCAGCAGCCACGGGACACCTGACAATCAGCCCCAGCATTTT
TRBV12-3/TRBV12-4,NA,TRBJ1-2,NA,CASSLRGDWGYTF,TGTGCCAGCAGTTTAAGAGGGGACTGGGGCTACACCTTC
TRBV6-2/TRBV6-3,NA,TRBJ1-1,NA,CASRQGGTEAFF,TGTGCCAGCCGCCAAGGAGGCACTGAAGCTTTCTTT
TRBV2,NA,TRBJ1-4,NA,CASRLTGGATNEKLFF,TGTGCCAGCAGACTCACCGGGGGGGCAACTAATGAAAAACTGTTTTTT